These 11 T cell receptor beta chains were sequenced from one sample in a study of OX40 agonist ivuxolimab in advanced cancers. TCRdb keeps only in-frame clones here, not all; method: immunoSEQ multiplex PCR. The sample records some 73,000 clones, around 90% being singletons. Material: CD4+ or CD8+ T cells sorted from blood, obtained in a trial of the OX40 agonist ivuxolimab. The receptors derive from an adult with an advanced solid tumor such as melanoma, head and neck, liver or kidney cancer.

This sequence joins TRBV19 and TRBJ2-3, with 7 bases identical to TRBD2. V lost 4 bases and J lost 2; bases outside the gene matches: 9. Germline CDR1 reads LNHDA; CDR2 reads SQIVND (reference sequence). The CDR3 covers 16 residues. The CDR3 coding sequence is TGTGCCAGTAGTACCTCCTGGGGGGGGACCACAGATACGCAGTATTTT. Translating it yields CASSTSWGGTTDTQYF. Full variable domain (missing parts from reference TRBV19 and TRBJ2-3): DGGITQSPKYLFRKEGQNVTLSCEQNLNHDAMYWYRQDPGQGLRLIYYSQIVNDFQKGDIAEGYSVSREKKESFPLTVTSAQKNPTAFYLCASSTSWGGTTDTQYFGPGTRLTVL.

The chain recombines TRBV5-4 with TRBJ2-7; 11 nucleotides match TRBD2. J gave up 7 bases and V 4 bases, and 13 bases lay outside the gene matches. CDR3 length equals 16 residues. Germline V gene lookup returns CDR1 SGHNT and CDR2 YYREEE (reference sequence). The CDR3: CASSALLAGEKREQYF. In DNA, the CDR3 is TGTGCCAGCAGCGCCTTACTAGCGGGAGAAAAGAGGGAGCAGTACTTC.

In this sample, this clone turned up once. The chain recombines TRBV5-6 with TRBJ1-3, with D hard to call. Germline CDR1 is SGHDT and CDR2 is YYEEEE. V gave up 0 bases and J gave up 3 bases, with 10 bases separating them. The CDR3 length is 15 residues. The CDR3 spells CASSLGAGFGNTIYF. The CDR3, as DNA: TGTGCCAGCAGCTTGGGTGCGGGATTTGGAAACACCATATATTTT.

The V and J genes are TRBV29-1 and TRBJ2-1; 15 bases align to TRBD2. Germline V gives CDR1 SQVTM, CDR2 ANQGSEA. The length of the CDR3 is 16 residues. The trim removed 3 bases at V and 9 bases at J, leaving 9 bases unmatched. CDR3 region: CSVDGTSGRSLGEQFF. The DNA of the CDR3 is TGCAGCGTTGACGGGACTAGCGGGAGGTCTTTGGGTGAGCAGTTCTTC.

This clone showed up just once. The chain has TRBV10-1 and TRBJ2-3; perhaps TRBD2 as D (5 bases). From germline, CDR1 is WNHNN and CDR2 SYGVQD (reference sequence). The CDR3 sequence is 11 residues long. V was cut by 6 bases and J by 8 bases, with 9 bases left in between. CDR3 nucleotide sequence: TGCGCCAGCAGCCACGAGGGTACGCAGTATTTT. This sequence encodes CASSHEGTQYF.

V gene TRBV30 combines with J gene TRBJ2-7; a weak D match, TRBD1 (5 bases). Germline CDR1 GTSNPN, CDR2 SVGIG (reference sequence). Trimming cost V 2 bases and J 7 bases, with 18 bases left between them. This CDR3 is built from 14 residues. For the CDR3, the DNA is TGTGCCTGGAGTCGGCAGGGATTTTACTCAGAGCAGTACTTC. Amino acids: CAWSRQGFYSEQYF. Looking up the rest from reference TRBV30 and TRBJ2-7 gives the full variable domain: SQTIHQWPATLVQPVGSPLSLECTVEGTSNPNLYWYRQAAGRGLQLLFYSVGIGQISSEVPQNLSASRPQDRQFILSSKKLLLSDSGFYLCAWSRQGFYSEQYFGPGTRLTVT.

The chain uses TRBV29-1 and TRBJ2-5, with D possibly matching TRBD2 (7 bases). The tail of the sequence fits TRBJ2-7 better, so the J call may be wrong. Germline V gene data show CDR1 as SQVTM and CDR2 as ANQGSEA. The CDR3 totals 13 residues. In DNA form, the CDR3 reads TGCAGCGTTTTAATCGGGGGGCTGAGCGAGCAGTACTTC. It is translated as CSVLIGGLSEQYF.

The CDR3 region has the DNA TGTGCCAGCAGGCTCGGGGAGAGGGGCTACACCTTC. It yields the protein CASRLGERGYTF. The chain has TRBV6-5 and TRBJ1-2; unclear D gene. The CDR3 has 12 amino acids. Trimming took off 6 bases at V and 8 bases at J, with 13 bases between the two ends. Germline loops: CDR1 MNHEY, CDR2 SVGAGI.

The chain joins TRBV9 to TRBJ2-3, with D uncertain. The CDR3 has 15 residues. The V end was cut by 3 bases, the J end by 6 bases, with 17 bases between. Germline CDR1 reads SGDLS; CDR2 reads YYNGEE. Here the CDR3 reads CASSELGTLGDTQYF. The CDR3 DNA is TGTGCCAGCAGCGAACTGGGAACACTCGGTGATACGCAGTATTTT.

The rearrangement links TRBV5-4 to TRBJ2-1; D is ambiguous. There are 13 residues in the CDR3. Trimming removed 1 base from V and 0 bases from J, with 2 bases in between. The germline gives CDR1 SGHNT, CDR2 YYREEE (reference sequence). This chain's CDR3 is CASSLPSYNEQFF. Written as DNA, the CDR3 is TGTGCCAGCAGCTTGCCCTCCTACAATGAGCAGTTCTTC. Complete variable domain (other parts from reference TRBV5-4 and TRBJ2-1): ETGVTQSPTHLIKTRGQQVTLRCSSQSGHNTVSWYQQALGQGPQFIFQYYREEENGRGNFPPRFSGLQFPNYSSELNVNALELDDSALYLCASSLPSYNEQFFGPGTRLTVL.

This clone was seen a single time. The rearrangement uses TRBV5-4 and TRBJ1-2, with 11 bases identical to TRBD1. V was pared by 0 bases and J by 4 bases, with 5 bases of the junction left unmatched. This CDR3 comprises 16 residues. Germline V lookup: CDR1 SGHNT, CDR2 YYREEE (reference sequence). The CDR3 protein is CASSLGLGTGGYGYTF. CDR3 sequence (DNA): TGTGCCAGCAGCTTGGGATTAGGGACAGGGGGCTATGGCTACACCTTC.